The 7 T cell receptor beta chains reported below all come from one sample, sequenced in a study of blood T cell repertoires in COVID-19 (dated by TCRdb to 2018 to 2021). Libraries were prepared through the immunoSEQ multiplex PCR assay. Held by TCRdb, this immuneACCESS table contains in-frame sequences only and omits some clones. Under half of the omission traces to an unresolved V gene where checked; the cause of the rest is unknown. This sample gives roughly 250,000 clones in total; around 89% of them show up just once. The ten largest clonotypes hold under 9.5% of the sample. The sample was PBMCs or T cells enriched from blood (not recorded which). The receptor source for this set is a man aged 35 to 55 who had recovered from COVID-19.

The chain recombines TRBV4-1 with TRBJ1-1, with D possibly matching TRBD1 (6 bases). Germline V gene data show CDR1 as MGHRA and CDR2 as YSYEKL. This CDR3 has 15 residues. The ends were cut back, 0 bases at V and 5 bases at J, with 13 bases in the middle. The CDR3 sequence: CASSQDTGFGTEAFF. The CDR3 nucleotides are TGCGCCAGCAGCCAAGACACAGGGTTTGGGACTGAAGCTTTCTTT.

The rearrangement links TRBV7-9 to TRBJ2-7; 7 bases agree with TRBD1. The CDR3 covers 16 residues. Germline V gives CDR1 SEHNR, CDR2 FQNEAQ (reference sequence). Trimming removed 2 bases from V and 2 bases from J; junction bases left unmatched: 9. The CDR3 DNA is TGTGCCAGCAGCTTAATAATACGAGACAGGGCCTACGAGCAGTACTTC. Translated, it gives CASSLIIRDRAYEQYF.

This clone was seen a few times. CDR3 sequence (DNA): TGCAGCGTTGTATTGGGGCCTCGAAGCACAGATACGCAGTATTTT. Translated, it gives CSVVLGPRSTDTQYF. This sequence joins TRBV29-1 and TRBJ2-3; possibly TRBD1 for D (5 bases). V lost 4 bases and J lost 0, with 14 bases in between. CDR1 is SQVTM, CDR2 ANQGSEA, per germline. The CDR3 has 15 residues.

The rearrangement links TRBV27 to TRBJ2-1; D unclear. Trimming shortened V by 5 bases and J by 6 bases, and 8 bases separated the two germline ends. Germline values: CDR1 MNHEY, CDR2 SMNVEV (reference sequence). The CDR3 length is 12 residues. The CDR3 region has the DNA TGTGCCAGCAGTCCCTATCCCAATGAGCAGTTCTTC. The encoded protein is CASSPYPNEQFF.

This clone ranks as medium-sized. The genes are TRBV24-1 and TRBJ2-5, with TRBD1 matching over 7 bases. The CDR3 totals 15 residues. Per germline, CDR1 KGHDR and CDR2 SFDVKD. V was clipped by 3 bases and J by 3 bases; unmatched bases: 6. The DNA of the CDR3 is TGTGCCACCAGTGATGCCCGGGACAGAAAAGAGACCCAGTACTTC. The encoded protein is CATSDARDRKETQYF.

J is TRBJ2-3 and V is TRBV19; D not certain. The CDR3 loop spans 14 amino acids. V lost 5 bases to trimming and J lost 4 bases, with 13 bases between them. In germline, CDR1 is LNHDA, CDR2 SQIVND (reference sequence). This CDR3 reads CASSPRLVADTQYF. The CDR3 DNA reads TGTGCCAGTAGTCCGAGACTCGTCGCAGATACGCAGTATTTT. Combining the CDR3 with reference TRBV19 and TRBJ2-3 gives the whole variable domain DGGITQSPKYLFRKEGQNVTLSCEQNLNHDAMYWYRQDPGQGLRLIYYSQIVNDFQKGDIAEGYSVSREKKESFPLTVTSAQKNPTAFYLCASSPRLVADTQYFGPGTRLTVL.

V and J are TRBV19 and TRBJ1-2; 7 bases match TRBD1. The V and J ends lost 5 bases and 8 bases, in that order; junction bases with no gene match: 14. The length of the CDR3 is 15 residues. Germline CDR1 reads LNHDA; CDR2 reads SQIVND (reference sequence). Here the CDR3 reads CASSPRDRGTGGYTF. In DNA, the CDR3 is TGTGCCAGTAGTCCCCGGGACAGAGGAACGGGGGGCTACACCTTC.